This T cell receptor beta chain was profiled in a study of OX40 agonist ivuxolimab in advanced cancers. The overall study: The dose-escalation group included hepatocellular carcinoma, melanoma, renal cell carcinoma and head and neck cancer. Regarding the study as a whole: Still undetermined is the antigen specificity of the expanded peripheral T cells. Fewer expanded clones were found on average in CD4+ than in CD8+ T cells.

As to this clone: Its antigen is unknown.

Germline CDR1 is MDHEN and CDR2 is SYDVKM. The CDR3 spans 18 residues. The V and J ends lost 5 bases and 0 bases, in that order; junction bases with no gene match: 12. The protocol was immunoSEQ multiplex PCR, while the TCRdb copy is restricted to in-frame clones and leaves out a portion. The table has roughly 48,000 clones, around 84% seen once. The rearrangement uses TRBV28 and TRBJ2-1; TRBD2 matches at 8 bases. Sequenced material: CD4+ or CD8+ T cells sorted from blood, taken in a trial of the OX40 agonist ivuxolimab. This clonotype was obtained from an adult with an advanced solid tumor such as melanoma, head and neck, liver or kidney cancer. The CDR3 DNA reads TGTGCCAGCAGTCCCACGTTAGGCGGGAGGAGCTCCTACAATGAGCAGTTCTTC. Translated, it gives CASSPTLGGRSSYNEQFF.